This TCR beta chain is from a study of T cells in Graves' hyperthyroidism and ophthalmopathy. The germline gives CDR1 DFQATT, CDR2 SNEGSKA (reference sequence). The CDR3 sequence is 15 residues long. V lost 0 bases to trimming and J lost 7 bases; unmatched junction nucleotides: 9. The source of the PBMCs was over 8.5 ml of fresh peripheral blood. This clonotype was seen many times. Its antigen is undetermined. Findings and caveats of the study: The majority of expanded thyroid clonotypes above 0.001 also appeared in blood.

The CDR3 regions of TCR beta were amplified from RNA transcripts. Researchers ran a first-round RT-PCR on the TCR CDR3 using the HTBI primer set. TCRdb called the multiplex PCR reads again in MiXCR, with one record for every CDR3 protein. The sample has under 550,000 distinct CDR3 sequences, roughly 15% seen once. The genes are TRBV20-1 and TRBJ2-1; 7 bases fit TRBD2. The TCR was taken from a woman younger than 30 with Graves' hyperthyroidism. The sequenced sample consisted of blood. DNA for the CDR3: TGCAGTGCTAGAGAAGGAAGCGGGGCCTGGAATGAGCAGTTCTTC. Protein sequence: CSAREGSGAWNEQFF.